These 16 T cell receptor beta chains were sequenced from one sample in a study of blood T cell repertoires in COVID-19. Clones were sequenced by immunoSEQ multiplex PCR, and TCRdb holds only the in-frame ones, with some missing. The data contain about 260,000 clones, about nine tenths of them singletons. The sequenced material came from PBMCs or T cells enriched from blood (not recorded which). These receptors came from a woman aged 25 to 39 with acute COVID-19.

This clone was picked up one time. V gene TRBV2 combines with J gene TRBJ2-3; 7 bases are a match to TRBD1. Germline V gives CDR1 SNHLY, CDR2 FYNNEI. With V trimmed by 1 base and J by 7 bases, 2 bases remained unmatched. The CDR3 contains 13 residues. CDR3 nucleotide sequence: TGTGCCAGCAGTGAAGGAGGGGGCAATACGCAGTATTTT. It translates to CASSEGGGNTQYF. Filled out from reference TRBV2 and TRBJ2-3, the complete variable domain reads EPEVTQTPSHQVTQMGQEVILRCVPISNHLYFYWYRQILGQKVEFLVSFYNNEISEKSEIFDDQFSVERPDGSNFTLKIRSTKLEDSAMYFCASSEGGGNTQYFGPGTRLTVL.

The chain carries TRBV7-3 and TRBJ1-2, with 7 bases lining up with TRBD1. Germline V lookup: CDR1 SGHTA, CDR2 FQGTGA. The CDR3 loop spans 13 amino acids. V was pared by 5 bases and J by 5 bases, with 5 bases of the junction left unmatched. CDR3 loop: CASSPGTEYGYTF. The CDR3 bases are TGTGCCAGCAGCCCTGGGACAGAGTATGGCTACACCTTC.

In nucleotides, the CDR3 is TGTGCCAGTAGTGGACCGTCACAGGGGGGGCAGCCCCAGCATTTT. Encoded protein: CASSGPSQGGQPQHF. This chain joins TRBV19 and TRBJ1-5; 8 bases line up with TRBD1. There are 15 residues in the CDR3. Germline loops: CDR1 LNHDA, CDR2 SQIVND (reference sequence). V lost 5 bases, J lost 7 bases, and 10 bases stayed unmatched.

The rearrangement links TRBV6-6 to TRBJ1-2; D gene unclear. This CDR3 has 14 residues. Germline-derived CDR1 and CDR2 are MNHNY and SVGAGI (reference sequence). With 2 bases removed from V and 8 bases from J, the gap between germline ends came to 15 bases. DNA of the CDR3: TGTGCCAGCAGTTACGAACCCCAGGCAGGCGGCTACACCTTC. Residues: CASSYEPQAGGYTF.

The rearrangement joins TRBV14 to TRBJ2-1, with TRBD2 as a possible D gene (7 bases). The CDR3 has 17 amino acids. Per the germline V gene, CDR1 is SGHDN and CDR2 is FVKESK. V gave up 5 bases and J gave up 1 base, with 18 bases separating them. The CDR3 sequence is CASSRGGGIRSYNEQFF. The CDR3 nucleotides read TGTGCCAGCAGCAGAGGCGGGGGCATAAGGTCCTACAATGAGCAGTTCTTC.

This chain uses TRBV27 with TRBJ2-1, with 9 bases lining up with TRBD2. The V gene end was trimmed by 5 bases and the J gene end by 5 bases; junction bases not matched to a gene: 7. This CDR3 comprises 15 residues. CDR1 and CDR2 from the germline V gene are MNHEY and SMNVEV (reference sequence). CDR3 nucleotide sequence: TGTGCCAGCAGTCACGGGACTAGCCGAGACAATGAGCAGTTCTTC. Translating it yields CASSHGTSRDNEQFF.

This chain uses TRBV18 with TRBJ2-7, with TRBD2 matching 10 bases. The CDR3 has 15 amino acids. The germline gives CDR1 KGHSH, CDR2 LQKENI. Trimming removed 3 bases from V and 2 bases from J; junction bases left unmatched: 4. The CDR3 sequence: CASSPPSGSAYEQYF. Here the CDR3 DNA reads TGTGCCAGCTCACCTCCTAGCGGGAGTGCCTACGAGCAGTACTTC.

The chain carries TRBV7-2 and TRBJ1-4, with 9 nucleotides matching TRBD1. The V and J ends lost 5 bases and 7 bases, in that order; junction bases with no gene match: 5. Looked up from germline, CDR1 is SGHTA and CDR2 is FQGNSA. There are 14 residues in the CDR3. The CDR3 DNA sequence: TGTGCCAGCAGCCCCGGGACAGGGCCTGAAAAACTGTTTTTT. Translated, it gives CASSPGTGPEKLFF.

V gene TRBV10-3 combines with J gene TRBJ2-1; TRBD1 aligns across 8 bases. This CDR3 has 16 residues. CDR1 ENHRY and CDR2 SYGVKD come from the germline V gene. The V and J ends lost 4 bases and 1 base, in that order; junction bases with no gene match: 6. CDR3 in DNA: TGTGCCATCAGTGTTCCCACAGGGGGGTCCTACAATGAGCAGTTCTTC. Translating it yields CAISVPTGGSYNEQFF.

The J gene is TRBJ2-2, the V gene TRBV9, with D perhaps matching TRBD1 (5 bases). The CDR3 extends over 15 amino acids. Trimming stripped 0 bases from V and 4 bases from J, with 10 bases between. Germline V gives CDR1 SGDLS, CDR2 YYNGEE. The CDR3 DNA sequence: TGTGCCAGCAGCGTAGTTGGACATAGCACCGGGGAGCTGTTTTTT. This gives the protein CASSVVGHSTGELFF.

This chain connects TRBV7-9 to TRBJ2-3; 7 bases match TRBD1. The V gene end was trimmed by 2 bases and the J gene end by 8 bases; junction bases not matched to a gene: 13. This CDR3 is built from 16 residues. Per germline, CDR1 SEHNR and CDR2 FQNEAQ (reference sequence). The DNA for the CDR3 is TGTGCCAGCAGCTTATCAGGGGGTGAATCATTTGGTACGCAGTATTTT. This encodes CASSLSGGESFGTQYF. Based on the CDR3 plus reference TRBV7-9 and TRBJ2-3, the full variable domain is DTGVSQNPRHKITKRGQNVTFRCDPISEHNRLYWYRQTLGQGPEFLTYFQNEAQLEKSRLLSDRFSAERPKGSFSTLEIQRTEQGDSAMYLCASSLSGGESFGTQYFGPGTRLTVL.

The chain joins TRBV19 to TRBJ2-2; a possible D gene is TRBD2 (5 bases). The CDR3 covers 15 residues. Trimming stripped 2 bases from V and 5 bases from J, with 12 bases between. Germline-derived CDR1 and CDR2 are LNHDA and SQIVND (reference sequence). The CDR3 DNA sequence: TGTGCCAGTAGTATACTCTCGGGATTGACCGGGGAGCTGTTTTTT. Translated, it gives CASSILSGLTGELFF.

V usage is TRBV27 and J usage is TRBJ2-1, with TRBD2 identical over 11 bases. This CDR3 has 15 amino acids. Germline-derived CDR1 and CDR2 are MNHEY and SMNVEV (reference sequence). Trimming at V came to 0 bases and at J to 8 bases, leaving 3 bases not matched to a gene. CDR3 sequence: CASSLSTSGSDEQFF. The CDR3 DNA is TGTGCCAGCAGTTTATCTACTAGCGGGAGTGATGAGCAGTTCTTC.

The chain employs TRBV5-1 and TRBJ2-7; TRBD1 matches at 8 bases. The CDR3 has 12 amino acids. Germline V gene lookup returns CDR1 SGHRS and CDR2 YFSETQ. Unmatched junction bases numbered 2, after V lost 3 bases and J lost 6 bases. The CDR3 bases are TGCGCCAGCAGCTCAGACAGGGGCGAGCAGTACTTC. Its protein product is CASSSDRGEQYF.

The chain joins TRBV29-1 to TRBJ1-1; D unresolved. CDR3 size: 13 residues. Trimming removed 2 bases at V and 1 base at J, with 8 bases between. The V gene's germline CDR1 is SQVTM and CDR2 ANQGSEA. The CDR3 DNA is TGCAGCGTTGAATCGGCGGAGAACACTGAAGCTTTCTTT. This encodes CSVESAENTEAFF.

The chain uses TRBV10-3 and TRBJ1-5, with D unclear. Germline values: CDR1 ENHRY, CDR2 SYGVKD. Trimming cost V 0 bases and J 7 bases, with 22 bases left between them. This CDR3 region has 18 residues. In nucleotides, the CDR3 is TGTGCCATCAGTGAGTCGAATCTGTGGGGTCCACGGGAACAGCCCCAGCATTTT. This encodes CAISESNLWGPREQPQHF.